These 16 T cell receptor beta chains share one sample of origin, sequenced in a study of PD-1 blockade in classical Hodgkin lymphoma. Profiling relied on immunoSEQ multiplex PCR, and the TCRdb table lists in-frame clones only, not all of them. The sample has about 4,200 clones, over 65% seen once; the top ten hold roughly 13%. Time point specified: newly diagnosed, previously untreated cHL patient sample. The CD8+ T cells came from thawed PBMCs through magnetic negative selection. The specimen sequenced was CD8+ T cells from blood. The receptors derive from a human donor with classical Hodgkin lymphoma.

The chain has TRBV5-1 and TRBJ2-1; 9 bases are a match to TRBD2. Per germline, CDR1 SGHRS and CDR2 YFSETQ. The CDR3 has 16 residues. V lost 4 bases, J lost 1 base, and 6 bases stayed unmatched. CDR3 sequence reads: CASSAGTSRSYNEQFF. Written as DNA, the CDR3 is TGCGCCAGCAGCGCCGGGACTAGCAGGTCCTACAATGAGCAGTTCTTC.

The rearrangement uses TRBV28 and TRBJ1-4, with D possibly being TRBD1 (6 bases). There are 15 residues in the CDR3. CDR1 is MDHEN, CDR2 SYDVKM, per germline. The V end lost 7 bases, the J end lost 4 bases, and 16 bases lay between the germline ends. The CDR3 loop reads CASNPLKGDNEKLFF. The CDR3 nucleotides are TGTGCCAGCAACCCACTGAAGGGGGATAATGAAAAACTGTTTTTT.

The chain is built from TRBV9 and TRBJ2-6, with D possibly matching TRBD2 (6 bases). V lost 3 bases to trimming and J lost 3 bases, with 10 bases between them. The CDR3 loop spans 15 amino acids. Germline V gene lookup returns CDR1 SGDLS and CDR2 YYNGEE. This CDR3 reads CASSAEGLGANVLTF. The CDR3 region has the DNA TGTGCCAGCAGCGCGGAGGGCCTTGGGGCCAACGTCCTGACTTTC. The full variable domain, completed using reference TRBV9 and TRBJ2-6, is DSGVTQTPKHLITATGQRVTLRCSPRSGDLSVYWYQQSLDQGLQFLIQYYNGEERAKGNILERFSAQQFPDLHSELNLSSLELGDSALYFCASSAEGLGANVLTFGAGSRLTVL.

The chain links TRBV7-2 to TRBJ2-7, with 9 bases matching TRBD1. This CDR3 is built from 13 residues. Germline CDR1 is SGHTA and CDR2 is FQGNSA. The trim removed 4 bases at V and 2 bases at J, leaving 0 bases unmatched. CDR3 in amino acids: CASSYRGPYEQYF. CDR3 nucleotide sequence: TGTGCCAGCAGCTACAGGGGGCCCTACGAGCAGTACTTC. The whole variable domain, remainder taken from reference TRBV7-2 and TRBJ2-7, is GAGVSQSPSNKVTEKGKDVELRCDPISGHTALYWYRQSLGQGLEFLIYFQGNSAPDKSGLPSDRFSAERTGGSVSTLTIQRTQQEDSAVYLCASSYRGPYEQYFGPGTRLTVT.

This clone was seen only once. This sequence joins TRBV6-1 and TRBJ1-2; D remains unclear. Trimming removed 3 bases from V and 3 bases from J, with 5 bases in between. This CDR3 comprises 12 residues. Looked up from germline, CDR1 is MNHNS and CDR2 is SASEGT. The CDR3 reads CASSEWHYGYTF. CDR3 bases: TGTGCCAGCAGTGAGTGGCACTATGGCTACACCTTC.

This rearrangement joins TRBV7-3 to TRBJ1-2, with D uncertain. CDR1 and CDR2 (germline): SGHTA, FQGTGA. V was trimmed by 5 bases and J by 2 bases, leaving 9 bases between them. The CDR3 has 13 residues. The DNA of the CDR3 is TGTGCCAGCAGCCTCGACACAAACTATGGCTACACCTTC. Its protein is CASSLDTNYGYTF. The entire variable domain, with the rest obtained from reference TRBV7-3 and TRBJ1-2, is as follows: GAGVSQTPSNKVTEKGKYVELRCDPISGHTALYWYRQSLGQGPEFLIYFQGTGAADDSGLPNDRFFAVRPEGSVSTLKIQRTERGDSAVYLCASSLDTNYGYTFGSGTRLTVV.

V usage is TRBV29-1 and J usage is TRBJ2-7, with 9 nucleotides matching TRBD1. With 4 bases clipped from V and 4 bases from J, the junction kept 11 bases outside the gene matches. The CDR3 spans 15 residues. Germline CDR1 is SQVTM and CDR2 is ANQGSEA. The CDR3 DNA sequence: TGCAGCGTTGCCAAGGGGACAGGGCTTCCTTACGAGCAGTACTTC. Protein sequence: CSVAKGTGLPYEQYF.

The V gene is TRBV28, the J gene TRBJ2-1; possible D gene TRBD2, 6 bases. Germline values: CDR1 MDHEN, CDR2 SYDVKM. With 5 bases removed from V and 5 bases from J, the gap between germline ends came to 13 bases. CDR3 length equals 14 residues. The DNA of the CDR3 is TGTGCCAGCAGTAAACCGGGACTTGACAATGAGCAGTTCTTC. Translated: CASSKPGLDNEQFF.

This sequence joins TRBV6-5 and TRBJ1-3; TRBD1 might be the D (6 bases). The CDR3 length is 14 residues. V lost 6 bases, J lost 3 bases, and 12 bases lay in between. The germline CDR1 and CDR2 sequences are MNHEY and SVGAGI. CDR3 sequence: CASSQDRLGNTIYF. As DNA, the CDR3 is TGTGCCAGCAGCCAAGACAGGCTTGGAAACACCATATATTTT.

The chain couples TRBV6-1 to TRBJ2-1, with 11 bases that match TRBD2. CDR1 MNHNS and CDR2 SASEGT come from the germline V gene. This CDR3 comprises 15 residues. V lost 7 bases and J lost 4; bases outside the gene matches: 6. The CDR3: CASNTGTSGYNEQFF. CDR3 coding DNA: TGTGCCAGCAATACCGGGACTAGCGGTTACAATGAGCAGTTCTTC.

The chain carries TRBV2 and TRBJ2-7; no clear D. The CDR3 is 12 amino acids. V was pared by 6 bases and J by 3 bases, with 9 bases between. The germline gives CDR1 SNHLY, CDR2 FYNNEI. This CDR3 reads CASSASGYEQYF. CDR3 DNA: TGTGCCAGCAGCGCCTCGGGCTACGAGCAGTACTTC.

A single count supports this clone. CDR3 bases: TGTGCCAGCAGCGTAGCGCGGGAGGGTGGAAATGAGCAGTTCTTC. It translates to CASSVAREGGNEQFF. The gene calls are TRBV9 and TRBJ2-1, with 9 bases aligning to TRBD2. There are 15 residues in the CDR3. Germline V lookup: CDR1 SGDLS, CDR2 YYNGEE. The V and J ends lost 0 bases and 7 bases, in that order; junction bases with no gene match: 5.

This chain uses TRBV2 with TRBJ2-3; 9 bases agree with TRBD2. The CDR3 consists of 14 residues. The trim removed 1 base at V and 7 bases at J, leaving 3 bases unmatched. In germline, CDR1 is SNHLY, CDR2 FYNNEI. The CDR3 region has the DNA TGTGCCAGCAGTGAAGGAGCGGGAGGAAATACGCAGTATTTT. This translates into CASSEGAGGNTQYF. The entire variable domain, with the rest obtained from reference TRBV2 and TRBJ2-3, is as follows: EPEVTQTPSHQVTQMGQEVILRCVPISNHLYFYWYRQILGQKVEFLVSFYNNEISEKSEIFDDQFSVERPDGSNFTLKIRSTKLEDSAMYFCASSEGAGGNTQYFGPGTRLTVL.

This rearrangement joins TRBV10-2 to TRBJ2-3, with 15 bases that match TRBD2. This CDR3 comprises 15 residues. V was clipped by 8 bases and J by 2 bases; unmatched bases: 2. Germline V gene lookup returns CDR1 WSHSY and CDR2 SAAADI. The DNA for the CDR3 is TGCGCCAGCGGACTAGCGGGAGGGGACACAGATACGCAGTATTTT. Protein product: CASGLAGGDTDTQYF.

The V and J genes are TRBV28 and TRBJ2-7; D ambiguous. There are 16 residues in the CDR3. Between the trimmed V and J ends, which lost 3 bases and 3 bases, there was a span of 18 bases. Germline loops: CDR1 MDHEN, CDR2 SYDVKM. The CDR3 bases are TGTGCCAGCAGTTTTGCCGGCGTCGGGCTCTACTACGAGCAGTACTTC. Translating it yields CASSFAGVGLYYEQYF.

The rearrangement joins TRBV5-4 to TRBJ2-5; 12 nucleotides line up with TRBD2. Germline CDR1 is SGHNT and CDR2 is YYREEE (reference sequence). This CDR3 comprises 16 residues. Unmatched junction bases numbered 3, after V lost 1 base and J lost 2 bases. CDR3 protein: CASSLPSGRGQETQYF. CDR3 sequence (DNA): TGTGCCAGCAGCTTGCCTAGCGGGAGGGGTCAAGAGACCCAGTACTTC.